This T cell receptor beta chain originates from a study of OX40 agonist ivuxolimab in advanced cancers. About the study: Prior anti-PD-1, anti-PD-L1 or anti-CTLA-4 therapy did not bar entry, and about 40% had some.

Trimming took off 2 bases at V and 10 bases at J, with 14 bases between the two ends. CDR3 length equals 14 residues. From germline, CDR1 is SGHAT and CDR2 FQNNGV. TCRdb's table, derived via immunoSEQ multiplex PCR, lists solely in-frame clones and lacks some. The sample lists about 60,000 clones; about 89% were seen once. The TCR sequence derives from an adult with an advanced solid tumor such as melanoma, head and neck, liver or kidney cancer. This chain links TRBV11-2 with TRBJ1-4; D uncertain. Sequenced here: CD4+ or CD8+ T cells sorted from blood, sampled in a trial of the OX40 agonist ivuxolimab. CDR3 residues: CASSLHPGPGKLFF. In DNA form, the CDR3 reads TGTGCCAGCAGCTTACACCCCGGGCCGGGAAAACTGTTTTTT.